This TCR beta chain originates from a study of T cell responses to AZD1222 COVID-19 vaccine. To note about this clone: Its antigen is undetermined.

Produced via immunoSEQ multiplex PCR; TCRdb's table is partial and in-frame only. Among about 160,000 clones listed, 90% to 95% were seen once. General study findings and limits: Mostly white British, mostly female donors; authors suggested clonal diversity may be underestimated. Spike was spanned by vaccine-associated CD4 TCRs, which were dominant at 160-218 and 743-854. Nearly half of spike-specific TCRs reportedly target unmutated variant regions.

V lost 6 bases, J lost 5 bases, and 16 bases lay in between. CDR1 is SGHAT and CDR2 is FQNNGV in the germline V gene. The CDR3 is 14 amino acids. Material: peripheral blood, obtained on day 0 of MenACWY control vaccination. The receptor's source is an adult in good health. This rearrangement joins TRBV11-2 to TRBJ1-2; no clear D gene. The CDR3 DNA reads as TGTGCCAGCAGGTCTTATTCTCCCCCTTATGGCTACACCTTC. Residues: CASRSYSPPYGYTF.